Listed here are 20 T cell receptor beta chains from one sample, sequenced in a study of tissue T cells after allogeneic stem cell transplantation. Stated time point: mouse harvest day 7 after allogeneic transplant. The graft held 10^6 splenic CD5+ T cells and 10^7 T-cell-depleted bone marrow cells. TCRdb's table, derived via immunoSEQ multiplex PCR, lists solely in-frame clones and lacks some. The data contain about 8,300 clones, over 40% of them singletons. The material sequenced was gut tissue. The receptor source for this set is a female BALB/c mouse given C57BL/6 T cells with graft-versus-host disease after an allogeneic hematopoietic cell transplant.

A note on this clone: Genes and germline come from the mouse. The read finishes 1 residue shy of the CDR3 end, and the germline J gene is used to complete it. The chain is built from TRBV15 and TRBJ2-7, with D possibly matching TRBD2 (6 bases). The CDR3 has 14 amino acids. The V end was cut by 6 bases, the J end by 0 bases, with 12 bases between. Germline CDR1 and CDR2: SGHND and FRSKSL. The covered CDR3 bases are TGTGCCAGCAGAATCCTGGGGATCTCCTATGAACAGTAC. Amino acid sequence: CASRILGISYEQY. The entire CDR3 protein is CASRILGISYEQYF.

This clone was counted a few times. Here the gene names and germline are mouse. The read terminates 1 residue before the CDR3 end, so the remaining end is supplied by the germline J gene. The chain carries TRBV23 and TRBJ2-3; the table gives TRBD1 as D, unverified against the DNA. The CDR3 extends over 15 amino acids. CDR1 is KGHTA, CDR2 FQNQQP, per germline. CDR3 DNA (partial): TGCTCCAGCAGTCAAACAGGGGCTAGTGCAGAAACGCTGTAT. Its protein product is CSSSQTGASAETLY. The full CDR3 reads CSSSQTGASAETLYF.

Judged by abundance, this clone is medium-sized. The gene names here belong to mouse. The CDR3 end lies 1 residue beyond the end of the read and is filled in from the germline J gene. The sample carries other DNA sequences with the same CDR3. The chain joins TRBV26 to TRBJ1-4; the D is unclear. V was cut by 3 bases and J by 4 bases, with 6 bases left in between. This CDR3 region has 13 residues. Germline loops: CDR1 KGHPV, CDR2 FQNQEV (reference sequence). This CDR3 is CASSLRSNERLFF. Partial CDR3 DNA: TGTGCCAGCAGTCTAAGAAGCAACGAAAGATTATTT.

To note about this clone: Genes and germline are mouse. The read falls 1 residue short of the CDR3 end, and the missing part is taken from the germline J gene. This rearrangement joins TRBV17 to TRBJ1-1; D ambiguous. Trimming shortened V by 2 bases and J by 4 bases, and 8 bases separated the two germline ends. Germline V gene data show CDR1 as MNHDT and CDR2 as YYDKIL. The CDR3 is 13 residues long. Partial CDR3 DNA: TGTGCTAGCAGTAGACGAGACACCACAGAAGTCTTC. This encodes CASSRRDTTEVF. The full-length CDR3 reads as CASSRRDTTEVFF.

This clone came up a few times. Gene names are mouse gene names. The read ends 1 residue early relative to the CDR3; the germline J gene fills the gap. The chain combines TRBV16 with TRBJ2-1; 8 bases are shared with TRBD2. The CDR3 extends over 16 amino acids. After removal of 0 bases from V and 3 bases from J, the junction contained 4 bases not matched to a gene. CDR1 and CDR2 (germline): SGHSA, FRNQAP. The CDR3 reads CASSLDGLGIYAEQFF. The covered CDR3 bases are TGTGCAAGCAGCTTAGACGGACTGGGCATCTATGCTGAGCAGTTC.

Remarks on this clone: Gene names and germline refer to mouse. The sequence runs out 1 residue before the end of the CDR3; the remainder is reconstructed from the germline J gene. The chain has TRBV13-2 and TRBJ2-1; 10 positions agree with TRBD2. CDR1 NNHNN and CDR2 SYGAGS come from the germline V gene (reference sequence). Germline trimming cut 5 bases from V and 3 bases from J; bases unmatched to any gene: 5. The CDR3 sequence is 15 residues long. The CDR3 region is CASGRDWGLYAEQFF. The CDR3 bases that were read are TGTGCCAGCGGGAGGGACTGGGGTCTCTATGCTGAGCAGTTC.

Points on this clone: Gene names denote mouse genes. The DNA ends 1 residue before the CDR3 does, and the rest of the CDR3 is filled in from the germline J gene. Other DNA sequences within the sample encode an identical CDR3. This chain joins TRBV12-2 and TRBJ2-5; D is uncertain. The germline CDR1 and CDR2 sequences are SGHLS and HYDKME. The CDR3 totals 11 residues. V shed 4 bases and J shed 2 bases, with 3 bases lying between them. The CDR3 spells CASSLQDTQYF. The sequenced CDR3 bases are TGTGCCAGCTCCCTCCAAGACACCCAGTAC.

A word on this clone: Mouse gene names and germline throughout. The observed sequence ends 1 residue before the CDR3 terminus, with the missing tail filled in from the germline J gene. This chain uses TRBV14 with TRBJ1-4; D remains unclear. Germline V gives CDR1 SGHDT, CDR2 FRDEAV. V was trimmed by 2 bases and J by 4 bases, leaving 6 bases between them. The CDR3 length is 13 residues. The CDR3 loop is CASSLTNNERLFF. The sequenced part of the CDR3 DNA is TGTGCCAGCAGTTTGACAAACAACGAAAGATTATTT. Using reference TRBV14 and TRBJ1-4 for the parts outside the CDR3, the full variable domain is EAGVTQSPRYAVLQEGQAVSFWCDPISGHDTLYWYQQPRDQGPQLLVYFRDEAVIDNSQLPSDRFSAVRPKGTNSTLKIQSAKQGDTATYLCASSLTNNERLFFGHGTKLSVL.

In the case of this clone: Each gene name is a mouse one. The observed sequence ends 1 residue before the CDR3 terminus, with the missing tail filled in from the germline J gene. The gene calls are TRBV13-1 and TRBJ2-5; TRBD2 matches at 10 bases. Germline CDR1 reads NSHNY; CDR2 reads SYGAGN. This CDR3 region has 15 residues. V was clipped by 2 bases and J by 2 bases; unmatched bases: 2. Partial CDR3 DNA: TGTGCCAGCAGTGAACCTGGGGGGGCCCAAGACACCCAGTAC. Translating gives CASSEPGGAQDTQY. The CDR3 as a whole reads CASSEPGGAQDTQYF.

Of note for this clone: Genes and germline are mouse. The CDR3 end lies 1 residue beyond the end of the read and is filled in from the germline J gene. The chain couples TRBV19 to TRBJ2-3, with 8 bases that match TRBD2. CDR3 size: 15 residues. J was trimmed by 1 base and V by 0 bases; bases with no gene match: 1. The V gene's germline CDR1 is FNHDT and CDR2 SITEND (reference sequence). The CDR3 DNA, read in part, is TGTGCCAGCAGTATAGGGGGGGGCGGTGCAGAAACGCTGTAT. Its protein product is CASSIGGGGAETLY. The full CDR3 protein reads CASSIGGGGAETLYF.

Of note for this clone: Gene labels here are mouse ones. The CDR3 end is not reached by the read, which stops 1 residue before it; the germline J gene fills it in. This chain uses TRBV15 with TRBJ1-5; D is possibly TRBD1 (6 bases). The germline V gene has CDR1 SGHND and CDR2 FRSKSL. V was shortened by 5 bases and J by 0 bases, with 8 bases between the two germline ends. This CDR3 contains 14 residues. CDR3 loop: CASSPGVNNQAPLF. CDR3 bases read: TGTGCCAGCAGTCCAGGGGTTAACAACCAGGCTCCGCTT. Complete variable domain (other parts from reference TRBV15 and TRBJ1-5): DAGVTQTPRHEVAEKGQTIILKCEPVSGHNDLFWYRQTKIQGLELLSYFRSKSLMEDGGAFKDRFKAEMLNSSFSTLKIQPTEPKDSAVYLCASSPGVNNQAPLFGEGTRLSVL.

Remarks on this clone: Mouse names are used for the genes. The read ends 1 residue before the CDR3 terminus; that terminus is restored from the germline J gene. The gene calls are TRBV26 and TRBJ1-4, with 9 bases lining up with TRBD1. V gave up 2 bases and J gave up 3 bases; unmatched junction bases: 1. CDR3 length equals 15 residues. CDR1 and CDR2 (germline): KGHPV, FQNQEV (reference sequence). The CDR3 reads CASSLTGGANERLFF. The part of the CDR3 DNA that was read is TGTGCCAGCAGTCTGACAGGGGGCGCCAACGAAAGATTATTT.

Notes on this clone: Mouse gene names apply. The read halts 1 residue ahead of the CDR3 end, with the missing end drawn from the germline J gene. This sample includes further DNA sequences coding for the same CDR3. V usage is TRBV26 and J usage is TRBJ1-3; no clear D gene. Trimming pared 3 bases from V and 0 bases from J, leaving 6 bases between. Germline CDR1 and CDR2: KGHPV and FQNQEV (reference sequence). This CDR3 contains 14 residues. The CDR3 region is CASSLGLSGNTLYF. The CDR3 DNA, read in part, is TGTGCCAGCAGTCTCGGCCTTTCTGGAAATACGCTCTAT.

To note about this clone: Germline and genes: mouse. The read comes to an end 1 residue before the CDR3 does, leaving the germline J gene to fill in the end. The chain employs TRBV26 and TRBJ1-4; no clear D. Germline assignment: CDR1 KGHPV and CDR2 FQNQEV (reference sequence). This CDR3 has 14 residues. Trimming took 4 bases from V and 0 from J, leaving 6 bases between them. The CDR3 loop reads CASSPKISNERLFF. The part of the CDR3 DNA that was read is TGTGCCAGCAGTCCCAAGATTTCCAACGAAAGATTATTT.

This clone was detected only a few times. Gene names follow the mouse nomenclature. The read ends 1 residue shy of where the CDR3 ends; the end is completed using the germline J gene. The rearrangement links TRBV12-2 to TRBJ1-1; the D gene is possibly TRBD1 (5 bases). V was clipped by 4 bases and J by 1 base, with 9 bases between them. The CDR3 loop spans 13 amino acids. Germline V gives CDR1 SGHLS, CDR2 HYDKME. The CDR3 spells CASSSGENTEVFF. CDR3 DNA (partial): TGTGCCAGCTCCTCGGGGGAAAACACAGAAGTCTTC.

A remark on this clone: The gene symbols are mouse symbols. The read halts 1 residue ahead of the CDR3 end, with the missing end drawn from the germline J gene. This sequence joins TRBV2 and TRBJ2-5; 11 nucleotides align to TRBD2. Germline V CDR1 and CDR2: LGHNA, YSYQKL. The junction had 3 bases not matched to a gene; V was cut back by 0 bases and J by 7 bases. The CDR3 is made up of 15 amino acids. The sequenced part of the CDR3 DNA is TGTGCCAGCAGCCAAGACACTGGGGGGGCATACACCCAGTAC. Amino acid sequence: CASSQDTGGAYTQY. The whole CDR3 sequence is CASSQDTGGAYTQYF.

In the case of this clone: Germline and genes: mouse. The read is 1 residue too short to cover the CDR3 end, so that end is filled in from the germline J gene. The rearrangement joins TRBV26 to TRBJ2-2; 10 bases are shared with TRBD2. CDR1 is KGHPV and CDR2 is FQNQEV in the germline V gene (reference sequence). V dropped 3 bases and J dropped 6; count of bases not matched to a gene: 4. CDR3 length: 15 amino acids. This CDR3 is CASSLLGGRAGQLYF. The sequenced CDR3 bases are TGTGCCAGCAGTCTTCTGGGGGGGCGCGCCGGGCAGCTCTAC.

Points on this clone: These gene names are mouse names. The CDR3 goes on 1 residue after the read ends, and that part is filled in from the germline J gene. The J gene is TRBJ1-4, the V gene TRBV12-1; D is unclear. The V gene's germline CDR1 is SGHSN and CDR2 HYEKVE. V was pared by 3 bases and J by 0 bases, with 7 bases between. CDR3 length: 14 residues. CDR3 DNA (partial): TGTGCCAGCTCTGGAGCCTTTTCCAACGAAAGATTATTT. Its protein is CASSGAFSNERLF. The entire CDR3 protein is CASSGAFSNERLFF.

As for this clone: Here the gene names and germline are mouse. The DNA ends 1 residue before the CDR3 does, and the rest of the CDR3 is filled in from the germline J gene. V gene TRBV16 combines with J gene TRBJ1-4; 8 bases align to TRBD1. V shed 4 bases and J 6 bases; nucleotides not matched to a gene: 4. Germline loops: CDR1 SGHSA, CDR2 FRNQAP. CDR3 length: 14 residues. The CDR3: CASSSLRGHERLFF. The CDR3 bases that were read are TGTGCAAGCAGCTCTCTCAGGGGGCACGAAAGATTATTT.

Of note for this clone: Gene names refer to mouse genes. The read finishes 1 residue shy of the CDR3 end, and the germline J gene is used to complete it. The rearrangement links TRBV3 to TRBJ2-4, with 14 bases identical to TRBD2. The CDR3 contains 15 residues. Germline-derived CDR1 and CDR2 are SNHLY and FYNGKV (reference sequence). V was pared by 4 bases and J by 8 bases, with 5 bases of the junction left unmatched. The sequenced CDR3 bases are TGTGCCAGCAGCTCGGGACTGGGGGGGCGCGGCACCTTGTAC. Translated, it gives CASSSGLGGRGTLY. In full, the CDR3 reads CASSSGLGGRGTLYF.